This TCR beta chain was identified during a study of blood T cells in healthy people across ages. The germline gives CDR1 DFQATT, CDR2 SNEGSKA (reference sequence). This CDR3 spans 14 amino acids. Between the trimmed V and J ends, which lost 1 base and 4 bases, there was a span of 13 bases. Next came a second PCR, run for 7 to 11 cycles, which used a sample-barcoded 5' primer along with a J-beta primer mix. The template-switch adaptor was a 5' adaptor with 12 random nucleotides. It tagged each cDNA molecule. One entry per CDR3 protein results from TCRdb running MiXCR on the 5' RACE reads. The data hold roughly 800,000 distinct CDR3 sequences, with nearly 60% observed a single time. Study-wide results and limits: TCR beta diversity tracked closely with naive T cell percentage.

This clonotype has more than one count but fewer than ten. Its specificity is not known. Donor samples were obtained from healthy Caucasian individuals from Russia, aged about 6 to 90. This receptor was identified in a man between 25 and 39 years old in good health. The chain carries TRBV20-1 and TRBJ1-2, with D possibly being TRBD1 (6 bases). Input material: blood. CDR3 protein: CSARVGTRGYGYTF. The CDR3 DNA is TGCAGTGCTAGAGTGGGGACACGGGGCTATGGCTACACCTTC.